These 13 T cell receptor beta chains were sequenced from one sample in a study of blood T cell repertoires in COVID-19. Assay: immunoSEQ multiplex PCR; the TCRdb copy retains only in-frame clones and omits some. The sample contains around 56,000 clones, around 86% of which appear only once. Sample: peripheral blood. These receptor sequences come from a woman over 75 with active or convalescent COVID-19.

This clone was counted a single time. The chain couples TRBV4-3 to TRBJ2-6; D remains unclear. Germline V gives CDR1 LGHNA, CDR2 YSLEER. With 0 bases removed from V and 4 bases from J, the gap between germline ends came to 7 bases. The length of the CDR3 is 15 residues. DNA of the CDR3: TGCGCCAGCAGCCAAGATCTTCCCGGGGCCAACGTCCTGACTTTC. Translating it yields CASSQDLPGANVLTF.

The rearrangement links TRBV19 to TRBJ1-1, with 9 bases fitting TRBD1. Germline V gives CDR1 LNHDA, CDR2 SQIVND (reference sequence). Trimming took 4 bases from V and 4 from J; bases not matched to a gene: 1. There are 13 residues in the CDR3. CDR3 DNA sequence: TGTGCCAGTAGTACGGACAGGGGCACTGAAGCTTTCTTT. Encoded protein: CASSTDRGTEAFF.

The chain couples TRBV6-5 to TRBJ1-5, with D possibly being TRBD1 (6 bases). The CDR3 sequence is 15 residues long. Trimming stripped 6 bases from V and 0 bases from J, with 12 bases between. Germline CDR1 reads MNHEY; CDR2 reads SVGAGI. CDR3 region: CASRLKDSSNQPQHF. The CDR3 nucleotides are TGTGCCAGCAGACTAAAGGACAGTAGCAATCAGCCCCAGCATTTT.

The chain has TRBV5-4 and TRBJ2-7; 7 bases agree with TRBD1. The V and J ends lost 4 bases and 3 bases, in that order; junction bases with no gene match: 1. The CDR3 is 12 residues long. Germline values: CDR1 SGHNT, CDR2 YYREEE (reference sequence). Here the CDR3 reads CASSRDSYEQYF. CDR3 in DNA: TGTGCCAGCAGCCGGGACAGCTACGAGCAGTACTTC.

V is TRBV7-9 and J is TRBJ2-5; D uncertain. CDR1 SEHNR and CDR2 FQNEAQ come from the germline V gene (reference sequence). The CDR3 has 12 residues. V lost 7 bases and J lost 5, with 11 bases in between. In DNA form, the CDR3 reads TGTGCCAGCACCCCCCTCGGGGAGACCCAGTACTTC. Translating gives CASTPLGETQYF. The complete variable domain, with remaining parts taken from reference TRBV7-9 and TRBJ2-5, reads DTGVSQNPRHKITKRGQNVTFRCDPISEHNRLYWYRQTLGQGPEFLTYFQNEAQLEKSRLLSDRFSAERPKGSFSTLEIQRTEQGDSAMYLCASTPLGETQYFGPGTRLLVL.

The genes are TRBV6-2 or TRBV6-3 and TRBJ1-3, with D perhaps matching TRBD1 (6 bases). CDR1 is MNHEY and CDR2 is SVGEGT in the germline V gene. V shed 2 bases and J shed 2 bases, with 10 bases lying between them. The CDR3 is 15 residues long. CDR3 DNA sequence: TGTGCCAGCAGTTACGCCGCAGGGGCTGGAAACACCATATATTTT. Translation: CASSYAAGAGNTIYF.

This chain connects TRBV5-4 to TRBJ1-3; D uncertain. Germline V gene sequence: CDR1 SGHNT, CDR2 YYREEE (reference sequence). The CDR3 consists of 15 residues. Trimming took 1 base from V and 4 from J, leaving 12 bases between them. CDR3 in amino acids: CASSLNTGMGNTIYF. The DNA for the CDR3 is TGTGCCAGCAGCTTGAATACGGGGATGGGAAACACCATATATTTT.

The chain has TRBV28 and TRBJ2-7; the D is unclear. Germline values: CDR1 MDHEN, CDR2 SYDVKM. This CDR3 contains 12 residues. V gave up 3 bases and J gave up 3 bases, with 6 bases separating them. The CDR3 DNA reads TGTGCCAGCAGTTTTTCGGGCTACGAGCAGTACTTC. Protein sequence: CASSFSGYEQYF.

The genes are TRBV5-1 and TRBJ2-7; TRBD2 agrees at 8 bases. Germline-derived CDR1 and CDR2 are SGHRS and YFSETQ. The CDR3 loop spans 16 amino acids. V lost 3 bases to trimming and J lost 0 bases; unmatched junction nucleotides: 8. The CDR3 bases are TGCGCCAGCAGCTCCGGCCTAGCGGGTAGCTCCTACGAGCAGTACTTC. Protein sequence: CASSSGLAGSSYEQYF.

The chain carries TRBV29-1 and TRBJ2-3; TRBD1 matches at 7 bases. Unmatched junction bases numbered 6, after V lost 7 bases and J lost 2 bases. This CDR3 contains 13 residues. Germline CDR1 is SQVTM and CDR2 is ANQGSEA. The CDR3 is CSAAGTVTDTQYF. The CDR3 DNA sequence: TGCAGCGCAGCCGGGACAGTCACAGATACGCAGTATTTT.

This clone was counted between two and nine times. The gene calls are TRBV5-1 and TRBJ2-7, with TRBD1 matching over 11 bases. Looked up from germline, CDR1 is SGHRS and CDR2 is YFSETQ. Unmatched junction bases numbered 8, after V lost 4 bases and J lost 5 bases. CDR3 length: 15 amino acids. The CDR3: CASSAGQGALDEQYF. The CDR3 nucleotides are TGCGCCAGCAGCGCAGGACAGGGGGCGCTGGACGAGCAGTACTTC.

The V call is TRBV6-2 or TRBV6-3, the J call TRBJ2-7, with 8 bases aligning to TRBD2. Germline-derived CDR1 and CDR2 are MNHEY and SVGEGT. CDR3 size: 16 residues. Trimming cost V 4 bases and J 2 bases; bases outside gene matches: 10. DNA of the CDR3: TGTGCCAGCAGTTCTGCAGCGGGGGCCTTAACCTACGAGCAGTACTTC. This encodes CASSSAAGALTYEQYF.

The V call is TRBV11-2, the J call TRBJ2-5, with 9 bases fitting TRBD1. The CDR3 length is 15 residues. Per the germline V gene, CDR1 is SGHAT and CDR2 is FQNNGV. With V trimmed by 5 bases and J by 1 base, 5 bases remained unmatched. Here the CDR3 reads CASSPTGGPQETQYF. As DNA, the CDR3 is TGTGCCAGCAGCCCGACAGGGGGTCCCCAAGAGACCCAGTACTTC.